The rows below give T cell receptor beta chains drawn from one sample of a study of T-cell reconstitution after alpha-beta-depleted transplantation in children. Each CDR3 protein gets one entry after TCRdb re-called the PCR reads with MiXCR. Of fewer than 550,000 distinct CDR3 sequences in the sample, over 10% were seen once. Sequencing was performed on PBMCs, mostly from graft donor cells, taken 180 days after TCRalphabeta/CD19-depleted stem cell transplant. The origin of the receptors is a female patient aged 2-15 years who had a stem cell transplant for aplastic anemia, so the T cells may come from the graft donor. CDR3s leave out the opening cysteine and the closing phenylalanine or tryptophan. Each record gives: J gene, V gene, clone size, D gene, CDR3 protein. A D gene is named only where the DNA matches it firmly. Size is stated for part of the rows, as once, few or many counts, or as a class when the clone is expanded.

>TRBJ2-2|TRBV11-3|few|-
ASSLDGSAGELF
>TRBJ2-7|TRBV29-1|-|-
SVARHIGEGQTYEQY
>TRBJ2-7|TRBV4-2|-|TRBD2
ASRSSTEGLAAYEQY
>TRBJ2-5|TRBV7-2|few|TRBD2
ASSLGTSGRTQY
>TRBJ2-2|TRBV11-2|few|-
ASSLDPGGNTGELF
>TRBJ2-5|TRBV28|-|-
ASIPHGMETQY
>TRBJ1-2|TRBV6-5|many|-
ASSYDRINYGYT
>TRBJ2-1|TRBV5-1|few|-
ASSWRTVSYNEQF
>TRBJ2-1|TRBV28|many|TRBD2
ASSLFPLLLADSYNEQF
>TRBJ2-7|TRBV4-3|few|-
ASSQGGGSSYEQY
>TRBJ2-1|TRBV11-3|-|TRBD2
ASSPRTSGSPSNEQF
>TRBJ2-7|TRBV25-1|-|TRBD1
ASSDARQGLYEQY
>TRBJ2-2|TRBV5-6|many|-
ASSLEGWDLPGELF
>TRBJ2-7|TRBV20-1|many|-
SARDSFSYEQY
>TRBJ1-2|TRBV7-9|many|-
ASSQRPVPGGYT
>TRBJ2-1|TRBV2|-|TRBD1
ASSEVWDRIYNEQF
>TRBJ2-5|TRBV6-5|-|-
ASSYSIPVQETQY
>TRBJ2-5|TRBV6-5|few|-
ASSFRVQLQETQY
>TRBJ1-4|TRBV7-9|few|-
ASSLALAGSGEKLF
>TRBJ2-6|TRBV7-2|-|-
ASSLVSSGLGANVLT
>TRBJ2-7|TRBV9|few|-
ASSLRGAGDEQY
>TRBJ2-1|TRBV27|-|TRBD2
ASTPFSGSYNEQF
>TRBJ2-5|TRBV27|-|-
ASSRGTPLGQETQY
>TRBJ2-1|TRBV14|few|TRBD2
ASSQAERAGGPLNEQF
>TRBJ2-6|TRBV3-1|-|TRBD1
ASSTRTGDPSGANVLT
>TRBJ2-1|TRBV6-1|few|TRBD1
ASKKTGDRGYNEQF
>TRBJ1-4|TRBV4-3|few|TRBD1
ASSHLGGQGVEKLF
>TRBJ2-7|TRBV12-3/TRBV12-4|many|TRBD1
ASSFGTGVYEQY
>TRBJ2-5|TRBV3-1|-|TRBD2
ASSQGRTSGKQETQY
>TRBJ1-2|TRBV27|many|-
ASSFSSDSYGYT
>TRBJ2-7|TRBV6-4|-|TRBD1
AIQPGQGAYEQY
>TRBJ2-1|TRBV12-3/TRBV12-4|many|-
ASSFELKVLNEQF
>TRBJ2-3|TRBV7-2|few|TRBD2
ASWGRLAGDTDTQY
>TRBJ2-5|TRBV10-3|-|TRBD1
AISRTGMSETQY
>TRBJ1-3|TRBV6-1|few|-
ASRPQGTGNTIY
>TRBJ1-4|TRBV18|many|TRBD1
ASSPRDRVTDEKLF
>TRBJ1-1|TRBV4-3|-|TRBD1
ASSRGTGQGTEAF
>TRBJ2-7|TRBV7-8|few|TRBD1
ASSPRQGARPYEQY
>TRBJ2-3|TRBV6-4|many|-
ASSASPFMADTQY
>TRBJ2-5|TRBV9|few|TRBD2
ASSVRGGTQETQY
>TRBJ2-1|TRBV29-1|-|TRBD2
SVAGLAENNEQF
>TRBJ1-5|TRBV20-1|few|-
SARSGPSINQPQH
>TRBJ2-5|TRBV29-1|-|-
SVARDPSDQY
>TRBJ2-7|TRBV20-1|few|TRBD1
SARKTGVLSYEQY